These 18 T cell receptor beta chains originate from one sample sequenced in a study of technical replicates of blood from a handful of donors. TCRdb's table, derived via immunoSEQ multiplex PCR, lists solely in-frame clones and lacks some. Found here are about 82,000 clones, just under 95% of them singletons; the top ten hold approximately 0.41%. The specimen was T cells isolated from PBMCs. All receptors come from a human donor in good health.

V is TRBV28 and J is TRBJ2-4, with D hard to call. CDR1 and CDR2 (germline): MDHEN, SYDVKM. V gave up 1 base and J gave up 2 bases, with 6 bases separating them. This CDR3 is 14 amino acids long. CDR3 in DNA: TGTGCCAGCAGTTTATCACTTCCCAAAAACATTCAGTACTTC. It is translated as CASSLSLPKNIQYF.

The V and J genes are TRBV19 and TRBJ1-3, with D possibly matching TRBD1 (6 bases). The CDR3 has 15 residues. Germline V gives CDR1 LNHDA, CDR2 SQIVND (reference sequence). Deletions cut 10 bases from V and 4 bases from J, with 20 bases between. CDR3 amino acids: CATLPGGGVGNTIYF. The CDR3 bases are TGTGCCACTCTCCCGGGGGGCGGGGTAGGAAACACCATATATTTT.

The V call is TRBV2, the J call TRBJ1-5; 8 bases agree with TRBD1. The CDR3 is 14 amino acids. With V trimmed by 6 bases and J by 5 bases, 6 bases remained unmatched. Germline CDR1 reads SNHLY; CDR2 reads FYNNEI. The CDR3 loop is CASRIGQGDQPQHF. The CDR3 DNA is TGTGCCAGCAGGATTGGACAGGGAGATCAGCCCCAGCATTTT.

The CDR3 is CASSPGASGNTGELFF. In nucleotides, the CDR3 is TGTGCCAGCAGCCCGGGTGCTAGCGGGAACACCGGGGAGCTGTTTTTT. The chain has TRBV5-4 and TRBJ2-2, with 7 bases lining up with TRBD2. The trim removed 4 bases at V and 1 base at J, leaving 7 bases unmatched. CDR3 length: 16 residues. Germline values: CDR1 SGHNT, CDR2 YYREEE (reference sequence).

The sample holds one count of this clone. V gene TRBV7-2 combines with J gene TRBJ1-2, with TRBD1 matching 8 bases. The CDR3 consists of 13 residues. CDR1 SGHTA and CDR2 FQGNSA come from the germline V gene. Trimming at V came to 5 bases and at J to 4 bases, leaving 3 bases not matched to a gene. The CDR3 protein is CASSTTGVYGYTF. The CDR3 nucleotides are TGTGCCAGCAGCACGACAGGGGTCTATGGCTACACCTTC.

This chain joins TRBV10-1 and TRBJ2-7; maybe TRBD1 (5 bases). V shed 4 bases and J shed 4 bases, with 8 bases lying between them. In germline, CDR1 is WNHNN, CDR2 SYGVQD (reference sequence). The CDR3 covers 12 residues. CDR3 DNA: TGCGCCAGCAGTGCCCAGGGTTACGAGCAGTACTTC. Amino acids: CASSAQGYEQYF.

The chain links TRBV30 to TRBJ2-7; D remains ambiguous. Trimming removed 1 base from V and 4 bases from J, with 8 bases in between. Germline CDR1 reads GTSNPN; CDR2 reads SVGIG (reference sequence). The CDR3 covers 12 residues. The CDR3 coding sequence is TGTGCCTGGAGTGACAGAGTTTACGAGCAGTACTTC. Its translation: CAWSDRVYEQYF.

The V call is TRBV5-1, the J call TRBJ2-7; weak D call: TRBD2 (6 bases). Deletions cut 0 bases from V and 3 bases from J, with 10 bases between. Per the germline V gene, CDR1 is SGHRS and CDR2 is YFSETQ. The CDR3 extends over 14 amino acids. Here the CDR3 DNA reads TGCGCCAGCAGCTTGGCACGGGAGATCTACGAGCAGTACTTC. This encodes CASSLAREIYEQYF.

The chain combines TRBV19 with TRBJ1-5; 7 positions agree with TRBD1. The V and J ends lost 5 bases and 8 bases, in that order; junction bases with no gene match: 12. From germline, CDR1 is LNHDA and CDR2 SQIVND (reference sequence). The CDR3 contains 15 residues. The CDR3 loop is CASSSSNRGREPQHF. CDR3 DNA sequence: TGTGCCAGTAGTTCCTCGAACAGGGGAAGGGAGCCCCAGCATTTT.

This clone was seen a single time. This sequence joins TRBV9 and TRBJ2-7; 8 nucleotides line up with TRBD1. The germline gives CDR1 SGDLS, CDR2 YYNGEE. The J segment lost 3 bases and the V segment lost 3 bases, leaving 2 bases of the junction unmatched. CDR3 length equals 13 residues. The CDR3 loop is CASSAGTGYEQYF. In DNA form, the CDR3 reads TGTGCCAGCAGCGCTGGGACAGGCTACGAGCAGTACTTC.

V and J are TRBV7-9 and TRBJ2-3; 7 positions agree with TRBD2. CDR1 is SEHNR, CDR2 FQNEAQ, per germline (reference sequence). The junction had 5 bases not matched to a gene; V was cut back by 3 bases and J by 5 bases. This CDR3 comprises 14 residues. The CDR3 loop reads CASSFGRERDTQYF. The DNA of the CDR3 is TGTGCCAGCAGCTTTGGGCGGGAGCGAGATACGCAGTATTTT. Variable domain in full (rest from reference TRBV7-9 and TRBJ2-3): DTGVSQNPRHKITKRGQNVTFRCDPISEHNRLYWYRQTLGQGPEFLTYFQNEAQLEKSRLLSDRFSAERPKGSFSTLEIQRTEQGDSAMYLCASSFGRERDTQYFGPGTRLTVL.

The CDR3 is CASSWDRGNEQYF. CDR3 in DNA: TGCGCCAGCAGCTGGGACAGGGGGAACGAGCAGTACTTC. The chain has TRBV5-1 and TRBJ2-7; 11 bases fit TRBD1. Trimming at V came to 3 bases and at J to 5 bases, leaving 1 base not matched to a gene. Germline CDR1 SGHRS, CDR2 YFSETQ. CDR3 length equals 13 residues.

The chain couples TRBV6-5 to TRBJ1-2, with a weak D call TRBD1 (5 bases). This CDR3 comprises 15 residues. The germline V gene encodes CDR1 MNHEY and CDR2 SVGAGI. Trimming took 0 bases from V and 7 from J, leaving 15 bases between them. The CDR3 region is CASSYSGQRAGGYTF. Here the CDR3 DNA reads TGTGCCAGCAGTTACTCGGGGCAGCGAGCGGGTGGCTACACCTTC.

The V gene is TRBV7-3, the J gene TRBJ2-1, with 8 bases fitting TRBD2. With V trimmed by 0 bases and J by 2 bases, 3 bases remained unmatched. Germline CDR1 reads SGHTA; CDR2 reads FQGTGA. The CDR3 sequence is 16 residues long. CDR3 region: CASSLTPGGTYNEQFF. The DNA of the CDR3 is TGTGCCAGCAGCTTAACTCCGGGAGGGACCTACAATGAGCAGTTCTTC.

The chain combines TRBV27 with TRBJ2-7; D not certain. The germline V gene encodes CDR1 MNHEY and CDR2 SMNVEV (reference sequence). The CDR3 spans 13 residues. V was trimmed by 7 bases and J by 2 bases, leaving 12 bases between them. CDR3 loop: CASITLSPYEQYF. The DNA for the CDR3 is TGTGCCAGCATTACCCTTAGCCCCTACGAGCAGTACTTC.

A few counts support this clone. The V call is TRBV10-3, the J call TRBJ1-1; D unclear. The CDR3 has 14 amino acids. Trimming took off 1 base at V and 2 bases at J, with 8 bases between the two ends. Germline V gives CDR1 ENHRY, CDR2 SYGVKD. CDR3 protein: CAISEFRGNTEAFF. For the CDR3, the DNA is TGTGCCATCAGTGAGTTCCGGGGAAACACTGAAGCTTTCTTT.

This clone came up a few times. The DNA for the CDR3 is TGTGCCTGGAGGCTGGCAGGGGAGAGCTCTGGAAACACCATATATTTT. Its protein product is CAWRLAGESSGNTIYF. The genes are TRBV30 and TRBJ1-3, with D possibly matching TRBD1 (6 bases). The V gene's germline CDR1 is GTSNPN and CDR2 SVGIG (reference sequence). CDR3 length equals 16 residues. The V end lost 3 bases, the J end lost 0 bases, and 15 bases lay between the germline ends. The entire variable domain, with the rest obtained from reference TRBV30 and TRBJ1-3, is as follows: SQTIHQWPATLVQPVGSPLSLECTVEGTSNPNLYWYRQAAGRGLQLLFYSVGIGQISSEVPQNLSASRPQDRQFILSSKKLLLSDSGFYLCAWRLAGESSGNTIYFGEGSWLTVV.

This clone was picked up a small number of times. The chain employs TRBV7-9 and TRBJ1-2; 7 bases fit TRBD1. The CDR3 has 13 residues. The J segment lost 5 bases and the V segment lost 1 base, leaving 1 base of the junction unmatched. From germline, CDR1 is SEHNR and CDR2 FQNEAQ (reference sequence). CDR3 loop: CASSLGDSYGYTF. The CDR3 DNA sequence: TGTGCCAGCAGCTTAGGGGACAGTTATGGCTACACCTTC. Looking up the rest from reference TRBV7-9 and TRBJ1-2 gives the full variable domain: DTGVSQNPRHKITKRGQNVTFRCDPISEHNRLYWYRQTLGQGPEFLTYFQNEAQLEKSRLLSDRFSAERPKGSFSTLEIQRTEQGDSAMYLCASSLGDSYGYTFGSGTRLTVV.